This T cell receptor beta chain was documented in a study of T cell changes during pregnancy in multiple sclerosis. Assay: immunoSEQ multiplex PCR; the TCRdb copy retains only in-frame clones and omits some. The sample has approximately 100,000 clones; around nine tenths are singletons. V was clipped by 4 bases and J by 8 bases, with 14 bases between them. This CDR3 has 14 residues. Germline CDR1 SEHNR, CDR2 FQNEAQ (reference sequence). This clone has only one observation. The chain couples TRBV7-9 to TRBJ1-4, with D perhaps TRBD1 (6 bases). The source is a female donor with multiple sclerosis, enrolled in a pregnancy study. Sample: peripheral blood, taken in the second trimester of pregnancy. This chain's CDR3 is CASSSPGHSEKLFF. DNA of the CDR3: TGTGCCAGCAGCTCCCCGGGACACTCGGAAAAACTGTTTTTT.